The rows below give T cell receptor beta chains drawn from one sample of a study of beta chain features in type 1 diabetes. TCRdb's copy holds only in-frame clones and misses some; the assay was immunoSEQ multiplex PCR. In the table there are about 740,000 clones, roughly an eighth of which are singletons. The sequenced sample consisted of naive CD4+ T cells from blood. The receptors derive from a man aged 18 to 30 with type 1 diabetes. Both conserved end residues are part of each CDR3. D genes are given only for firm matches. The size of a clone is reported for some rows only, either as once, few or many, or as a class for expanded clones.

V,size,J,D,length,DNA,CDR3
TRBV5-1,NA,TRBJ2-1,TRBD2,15,TGCGCCAGCAGCCCCGGGACTAGCGTCTACAATGAGCAGTTCTTC,CASSPGTSVYNEQFF
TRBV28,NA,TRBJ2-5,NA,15,TGTGCCAGCAGTTTATCGGGCAGGCCCCAAGAGACCCAGTACTTC,CASSLSGRPQETQYF
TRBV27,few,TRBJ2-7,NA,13,TGTGCCAGCAGTCGGGACTCTTCCTACGAGCAGTACTTC,CASSRDSSYEQYF
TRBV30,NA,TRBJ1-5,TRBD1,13,TGTGCCTGGGCTGGGACAGGGGATCAGCCCCAGCATTTT,CAWAGTGDQPQHF
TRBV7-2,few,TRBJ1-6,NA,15,TGTGCCAGCAGCTCCAAGAAATTTAATAATTCACCCCTCCACTTT,CASSSKKFNNSPLHF
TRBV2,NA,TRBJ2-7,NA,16,TGTGCCAGCAGTGAAGGGTGGGGCGGCCGCTCCTACGAGCAGTACTTC,CASSEGWGGRSYEQYF
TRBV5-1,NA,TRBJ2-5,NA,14,TGCGCCAGCAGCTTTATCTCCCAGGGGGAGACCCAGTACTTC,CASSFISQGETQYF
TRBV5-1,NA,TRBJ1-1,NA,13,TGCGCCAGCAGCCCCATGAAGAACACTGAAGCTTTCTTT,CASSPMKNTEAFF
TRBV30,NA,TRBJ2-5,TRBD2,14,TGTGCCGGAGCGGGGTTCGGATACCAAGAGACCCAGTACTTC,CAGAGFGYQETQYF
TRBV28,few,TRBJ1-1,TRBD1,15,TGTGCCAGCAGCACCGCCGGACAGGTTAACACTGAAGCTTTCTTT,CASSTAGQVNTEAFF
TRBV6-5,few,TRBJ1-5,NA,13,TGTGCCAGCCGGTCGGACATGAATCAGCCCCAGCATTTT,CASRSDMNQPQHF
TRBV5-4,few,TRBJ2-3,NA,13,TGTGCCAGCAGCCGACAGGGCACAGATACGCAGTATTTT,CASSRQGTDTQYF
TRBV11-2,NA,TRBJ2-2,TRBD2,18,TGTGCCAGCAGTCCTAGACTAGCGGGGGGGACGAACACCGGGGAGCTGTTTTTT,CASSPRLAGGTNTGELFF
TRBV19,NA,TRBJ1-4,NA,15,TGTGCCAGTAGTTTTGGCAGGGGAGGAGGTGAAAAACTGTTTTTT,CASSFGRGGGEKLFF
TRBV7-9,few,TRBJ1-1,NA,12,TGTGCCAGCAGCAATAATCGAAATGTGGCTTTCTTT,CASSNNRNVAFF
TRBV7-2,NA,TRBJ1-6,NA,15,TGTGCCAGCAGCTTAGACGGTTCCTATAATTCACCCCTCCACTTT,CASSLDGSYNSPLHF
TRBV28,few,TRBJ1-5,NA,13,TGTGCCAGCAGTTCCAGGGTTCGTCAGCCCCAGCATTTT,CASSSRVRQPQHF
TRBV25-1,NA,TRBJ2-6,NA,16,TGTGCCAGCAGTGGAATACGTAGCTCTGGGGCCAACGTCCTGACTTTC,CASSGIRSSGANVLTF
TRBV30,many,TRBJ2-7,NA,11,TGTGCCTGGGGGGACATCCACGAGCAGTACTTC,CAWGDIHEQYF
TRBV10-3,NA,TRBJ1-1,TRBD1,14,TGTGCCATCAGTGGGACAGGGTTTGACTCTGAAGCTTTCTTT,CAISGTGFDSEAFF
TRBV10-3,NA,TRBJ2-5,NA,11,TGTGCCATCAGAACTCAGGAGACCCAGTACTTC,CAIRTQETQYF
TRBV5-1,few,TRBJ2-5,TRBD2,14,TGCGCCAGCAGACCGACTAGCGGGGTTCCCATCCAGTACTTC,CASRPTSGVPIQYF
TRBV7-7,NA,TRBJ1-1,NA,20,TGTGCTAGCAGCACCACGGTCTGCGGTGGACCGTATATGACGAACACTGAAGCTTTCTTT,CASSTTVCGGPYMTNTEAFF
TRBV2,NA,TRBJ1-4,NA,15,TGTGCCCTTCAAGACAGAGGGGCAACTAATGAAAAACTGTTTTTT,CALQDRGATNEKLFF
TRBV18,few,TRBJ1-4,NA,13,TGTGCCAGCTCACCACCATCTGCGGAAAAACTGTTTTTT,CASSPPSAEKLFF
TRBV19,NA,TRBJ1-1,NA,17,TGTGCCAGTAGTATCCCCCCGTGGGGGGGCACGAACACTGAAGCTTTCTTT,CASSIPPWGGTNTEAFF
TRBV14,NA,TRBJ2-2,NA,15,TGTGCCAGCAGCCAAGGGCACAGGAACACCGGGGAGCTGTTTTTT,CASSQGHRNTGELFF
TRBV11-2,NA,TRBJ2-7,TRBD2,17,TGTGCCAGCAGCTTAGCCCCACTAGCGGGGGGATCCTACGAGCAGTACTTC,CASSLAPLAGGSYEQYF
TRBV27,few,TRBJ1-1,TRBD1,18,TGTGCCAGCAGTTCCTCCCCTCCGGGACAGGACGGGAACACTGAAGCTTTCTTT,CASSSSPPGQDGNTEAFF
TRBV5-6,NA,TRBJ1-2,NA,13,TGTGCCAGCAGCTTCACGGGCTACGATGGCTACACCTTC,CASSFTGYDGYTF
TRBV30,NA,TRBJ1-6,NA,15,TGTGCCTGGAGATGGGGGAGCTCCTATAATTCACCCCTCCACTTT,CAWRWGSSYNSPLHF